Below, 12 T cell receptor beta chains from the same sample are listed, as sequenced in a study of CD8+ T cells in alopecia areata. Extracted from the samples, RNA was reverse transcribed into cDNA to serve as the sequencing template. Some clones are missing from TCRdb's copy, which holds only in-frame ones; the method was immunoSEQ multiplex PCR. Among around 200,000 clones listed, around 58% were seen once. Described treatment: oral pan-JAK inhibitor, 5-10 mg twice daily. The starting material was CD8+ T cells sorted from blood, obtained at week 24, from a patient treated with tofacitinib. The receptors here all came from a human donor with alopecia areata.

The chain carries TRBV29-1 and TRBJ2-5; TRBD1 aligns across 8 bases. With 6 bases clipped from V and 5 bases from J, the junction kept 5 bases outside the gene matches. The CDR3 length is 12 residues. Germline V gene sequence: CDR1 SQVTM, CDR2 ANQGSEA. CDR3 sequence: CSVAHRGETQYF. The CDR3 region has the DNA TGCAGCGTCGCGCACAGGGGGGAGACCCAGTACTTC.

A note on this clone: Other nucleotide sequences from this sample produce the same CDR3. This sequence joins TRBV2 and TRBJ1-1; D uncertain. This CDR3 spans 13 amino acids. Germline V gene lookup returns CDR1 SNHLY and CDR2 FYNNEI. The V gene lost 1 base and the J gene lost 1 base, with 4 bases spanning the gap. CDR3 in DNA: TGTGCCAGCAGTGAAGTTCGGAACACTGAAGCTTTCTTT. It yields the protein CASSEVRNTEAFF.

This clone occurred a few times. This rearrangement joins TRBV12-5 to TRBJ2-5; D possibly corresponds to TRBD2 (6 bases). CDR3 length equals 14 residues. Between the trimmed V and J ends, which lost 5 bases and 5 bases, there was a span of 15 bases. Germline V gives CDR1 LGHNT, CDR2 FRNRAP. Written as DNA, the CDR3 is TGTGCTAGTGGTCCGGGAGACCGGTGGGAGACCCAGTACTTC. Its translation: CASGPGDRWETQYF.

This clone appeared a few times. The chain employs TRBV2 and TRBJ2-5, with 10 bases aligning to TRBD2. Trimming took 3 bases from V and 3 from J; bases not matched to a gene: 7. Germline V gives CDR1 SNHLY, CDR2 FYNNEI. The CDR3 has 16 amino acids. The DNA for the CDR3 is TGTGCCAGCAGTGATGCGGTAGCGGGGGGAAAAGAGACCCAGTACTTC. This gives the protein CASSDAVAGGKETQYF. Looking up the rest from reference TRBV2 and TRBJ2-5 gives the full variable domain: EPEVTQTPSHQVTQMGQEVILRCVPISNHLYFYWYRQILGQKVEFLVSFYNNEISEKSEIFDDQFSVERPDGSNFTLKIRSTKLEDSAMYFCASSDAVAGGKETQYFGPGTRLLVL.

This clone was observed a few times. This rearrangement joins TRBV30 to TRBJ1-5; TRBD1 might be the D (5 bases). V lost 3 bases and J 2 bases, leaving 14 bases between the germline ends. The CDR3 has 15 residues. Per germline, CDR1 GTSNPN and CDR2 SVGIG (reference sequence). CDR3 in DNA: TGTGCCTGGAGGGTTGGGCAGGGTGGCAATCAGCCCCAGCATTTT. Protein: CAWRVGQGGNQPQHF.

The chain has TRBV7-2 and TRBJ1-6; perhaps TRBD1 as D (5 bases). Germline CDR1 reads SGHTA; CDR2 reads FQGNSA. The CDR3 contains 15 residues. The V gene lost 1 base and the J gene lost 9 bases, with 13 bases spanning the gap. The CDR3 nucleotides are TGTGCCAGCAGCTTAGTGGCGGGGACGGGTTCACCCCTCCACTTT. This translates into CASSLVAGTGSPLHF.

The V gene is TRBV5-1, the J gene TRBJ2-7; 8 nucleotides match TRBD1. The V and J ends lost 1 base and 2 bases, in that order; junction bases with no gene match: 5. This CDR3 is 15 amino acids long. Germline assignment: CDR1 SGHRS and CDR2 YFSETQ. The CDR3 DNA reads TGCGCCAGCAGCTTGCCGGGACAGGCCACCTACGAGCAGTACTTC. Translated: CASSLPGQATYEQYF.

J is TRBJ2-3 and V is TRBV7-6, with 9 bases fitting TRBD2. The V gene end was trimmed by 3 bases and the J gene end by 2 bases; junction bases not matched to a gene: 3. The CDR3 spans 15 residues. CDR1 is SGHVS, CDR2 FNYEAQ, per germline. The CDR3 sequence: CASSFSGGPTDTQYF. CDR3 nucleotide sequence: TGTGCCAGCAGCTTTAGCGGGGGCCCCACAGATACGCAGTATTTT.

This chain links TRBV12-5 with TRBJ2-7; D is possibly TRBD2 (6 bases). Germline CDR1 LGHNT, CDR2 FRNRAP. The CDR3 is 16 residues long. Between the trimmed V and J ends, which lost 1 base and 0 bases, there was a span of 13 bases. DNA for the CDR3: TGTGCTAGTGGTTTGGCCTGGGGGGACGCCTCCTACGAGCAGTACTTC. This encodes CASGLAWGDASYEQYF.

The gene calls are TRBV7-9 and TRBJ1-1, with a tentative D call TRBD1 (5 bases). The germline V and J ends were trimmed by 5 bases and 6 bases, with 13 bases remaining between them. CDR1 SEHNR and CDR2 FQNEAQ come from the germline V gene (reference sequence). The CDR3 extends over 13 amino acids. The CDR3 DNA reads TGTGCCAGCAGCATATCAGGGAGCGCTGAAGCTTTCTTT. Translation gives CASSISGSAEAFF.

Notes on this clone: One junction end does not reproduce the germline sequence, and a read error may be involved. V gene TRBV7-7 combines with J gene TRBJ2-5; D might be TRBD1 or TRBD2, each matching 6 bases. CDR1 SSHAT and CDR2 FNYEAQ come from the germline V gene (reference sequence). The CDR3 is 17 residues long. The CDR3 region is CASSLKEGGAFQETQYF. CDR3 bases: TGTGCTAGCAGCTTAAAGGAGGGGGGCGCGTTCCAAGAGACCCAGTACTTC. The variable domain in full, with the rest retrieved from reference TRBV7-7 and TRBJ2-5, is GAGVSQSPRYKVTKRGQDVTLRCDPISSHATLYWYQQALGQGPEFLTYFNYEAQPDKSGLPSDRFSAERPEGSISTLTIQRTEQRDSAMYRCASSLKEGGAFQETQYFGPGTRLLVL.

Here the CDR3 DNA reads TGTGCCTGGAGCGCCGGGGATGAGCAGTTCTTC. Amino acids: CAWSAGDEQFF. The genes are TRBV30 and TRBJ2-1, with D maybe TRBD2 (5 bases). Germline loops: CDR1 GTSNPN, CDR2 SVGIG (reference sequence). CDR3 length: 11 amino acids. Trimming pared 3 bases from V and 8 bases from J, leaving 8 bases between. Combining the CDR3 with reference TRBV30 and TRBJ2-1 gives the whole variable domain SQTIHQWPATLVQPVGSPLSLECTVEGTSNPNLYWYRQAAGRGLQLLFYSVGIGQISSEVPQNLSASRPQDRQFILSSKKLLLSDSGFYLCAWSAGDEQFFGPGTRLTVL.